A single sample is the source of the 20 T cell receptor beta chains below, sequenced in a study of control samples from healthy donors and cancer patients (dated by TCRdb to 2020 to 2022). Library preparation used the immunoSEQ multiplex PCR assay. TCRdb stores this immuneACCESS table with in-frame sequences only. Part of the clones is absent; in the studies checked, under half of the shortfall reflects unresolved V genes, and no reason is known for the rest. The sample table holds more than 65,000 clones, of which about 83% were seen once. Of the sample, 15% to 17% is held by the ten largest clones. Material for sequencing was blood. These receptor sequences come from a man aged 55 to 70 in good health.

In this sample, this clone turned up a few times. The chain joins TRBV23-1 to TRBJ2-1; 7 nucleotides agree with TRBD2. TRBV23-1 is filed as an ORF, its function uncertain. V gave up 0 bases and J gave up 10 bases; unmatched junction bases: 6. The CDR3 is 14 residues long. CDR3 DNA sequence: TGCGCCAGCAGTCAATCGTACCTAGCGGACGAGCAGTTCTTC. Translation: CASSQSYLADEQFF.

V is TRBV12-5 and J is TRBJ2-3, with D unresolved. Trimming took off 6 bases at V and 4 bases at J, with 11 bases between the two ends. The CDR3 is made up of 13 amino acids. Germline V lookup: CDR1 LGHNT, CDR2 FRNRAP. In DNA, the CDR3 is TGTGCTAGTGGCCCCTCCGGGCCAGATACGCAGTATTTT. This sequence encodes CASGPSGPDTQYF.

CDR3 nucleotides: TGTGCCAGCAGCCCTAAGGCCGAAAGGGTTTTCCAAGAGACCCAGTACTTC. Translation: CASSPKAERVFQETQYF. The chain carries TRBV27 and TRBJ2-5; D uncertain. V dropped 6 bases and J dropped 1 base, with 21 bases sitting between them. The CDR3 is made up of 17 amino acids. CDR1 is MNHEY, CDR2 SMNVEV, per germline (reference sequence).

By sample share, this clone is medium-sized. The chain joins TRBV7-2 to TRBJ2-7; no firm D call. The CDR3 has 14 residues. Trimming took off 1 base at V and 7 bases at J, with 14 bases between the two ends. Germline V gene sequence: CDR1 SGHTA, CDR2 FQGNSA. The CDR3 DNA reads as TGTGCCAGCAGCTTAGGTGGAGTAAGGTGGGAGCAGTACTTC. Translated: CASSLGGVRWEQYF.

The chain carries TRBV5-8 and TRBJ1-5, with 10 nucleotides matching TRBD1. The CDR3 spans 15 residues. With V trimmed by 1 base and J by 6 bases, 4 bases remained unmatched. The germline gives CDR1 SGHTS, CDR2 YDEGEE. The CDR3, as DNA: TGTGCCAGCAGCTTGTCTGGGACAGGGGCTCAGCCCCAGCATTTT. Translated: CASSLSGTGAQPQHF.

As DNA, the CDR3 is TGTGCCAGCGGGGGCAGAGGCTCTGGAAACACCATATATTTT. Translation gives CASGGRGSGNTIYF. The V call is TRBV5-6, the J call TRBJ1-3; possible D gene TRBD1, 6 bases. Germline V CDR1 and CDR2: SGHDT, YYEEEE. The CDR3 has 14 residues. V was shortened by 7 bases and J by 0 bases, with 11 bases between the two germline ends.

This rearrangement joins TRBV6-5 to TRBJ2-1; the D gene is possibly TRBD1 (6 bases). V gave up 3 bases and J gave up 3 bases, with 12 bases separating them. The CDR3 has 15 amino acids. The germline gives CDR1 MNHEY, CDR2 SVGAGI. The CDR3 DNA follows: TGTGCCAGCAGTTATTCCGAACAGGGCTACAATGAGCAGTTCTTC. Translation: CASSYSEQGYNEQFF.

The chain recombines TRBV6-4 with TRBJ2-2; D may be TRBD1 or TRBD2 (6 bases each). The CDR3 covers 15 residues. The V end was cut by 10 bases, the J end by 5 bases, with 20 bases between. Looked up from germline, CDR1 is MRHNA and CDR2 is SNTAGT. In DNA, the CDR3 is TGTGCCACCAAAGATCAATCGGGGGCGACCGGGGAGCTGTTTTTT. Translating it yields CATKDQSGATGELFF.

Turning to this clone: The same CDR3 also results from other DNA sequences found in this sample. J is TRBJ2-5 and V is TRBV7-2; 10 bases are a match to TRBD2. V trimming: 1 base; J trimming: 2 bases; junction bases outside the gene matches: 1. The CDR3 contains 15 residues. Looked up from germline, CDR1 is SGHTA and CDR2 is FQGNSA. For the CDR3, the DNA is TGTGCCAGCAGCTTAGGGGGACTAGCGCAAGAGACCCAGTACTTC. Its translation: CASSLGGLAQETQYF.

This chain links TRBV9 with TRBJ2-1; the match to TRBD2 covers 9 bases. The CDR3 loop spans 16 amino acids. Per the germline V gene, CDR1 is SGDLS and CDR2 is YYNGEE. J lost 7 bases, V lost 0 bases, and 8 bases had no gene match. The CDR3 nucleotides are TGTGCCAGCAGCGTAGCTTTGGCGGGAGGGGATAATGAGCAGTTCTTC. This encodes CASSVALAGGDNEQFF.

The chain recombines TRBV9 with TRBJ2-2; 10 nucleotides agree with TRBD2. This CDR3 region has 16 residues. V gave up 4 bases and J gave up 6 bases; unmatched junction bases: 9. Germline assignment: CDR1 SGDLS and CDR2 YYNGEE. Here the CDR3 reads CASSLTGLAGAGELFF. CDR3 coding DNA: TGTGCCAGCAGCCTCACGGGCCTAGCGGGAGCCGGGGAGCTGTTTTTT. The whole variable domain, remainder taken from reference TRBV9 and TRBJ2-2, is DSGVTQTPKHLITATGQRVTLRCSPRSGDLSVYWYQQSLDQGLQFLIQYYNGEERAKGNILERFSAQQFPDLHSELNLSSLELGDSALYFCASSLTGLAGAGELFFGEGSRLTVL.

This chain links TRBV19 with TRBJ2-3, with a possible D match to TRBD2 (5 bases). Per germline, CDR1 LNHDA and CDR2 SQIVND (reference sequence). This CDR3 contains 16 residues. Trimming removed 8 bases at V and 0 bases at J, with 18 bases between. As DNA, the CDR3 is TGTGCCAGTTCCCGGGGATTTACGACTAGCACAGATACGCAGTATTTT. Its protein product is CASSRGFTTSTDTQYF.

This sequence joins TRBV19 and TRBJ2-7; D unresolved. CDR3 length: 11 residues. V was shortened by 4 bases and J by 3 bases, with 4 bases between the two germline ends. The germline gives CDR1 LNHDA, CDR2 SQIVND (reference sequence). CDR3 sequence (DNA): TGTGCCAGTAGTAGTTACTACGAGCAGTACTTC. It encodes CASSSYYEQYF.

This clone was found a few times. The CDR3 nucleotides read TGTGCCAGCAGTGAAAGCGGGAGAATAAACACCGGGGAGCTGTTTTTT. Its translation is CASSESGRINTGELFF. The rearrangement uses TRBV2 and TRBJ2-2; 8 nucleotides line up with TRBD2. Trimming cost V 2 bases and J 2 bases; bases outside gene matches: 4. The V gene's germline CDR1 is SNHLY and CDR2 FYNNEI. The CDR3 has 16 residues.

The V and J genes are TRBV3-1 (or the pseudogene TRBV3-2) and TRBJ2-7; tentatively, D is TRBD2 (6 bases). V gave up 4 bases and J gave up 2 bases, with 18 bases separating them. The CDR3 loop spans 16 amino acids. Looked up from germline, CDR1 is LGHDT and CDR2 is YNNKEL (reference sequence). For the CDR3, the DNA is TGTGCCAGCAGCCCCACCGGGACTCCAACCCCCTACGAGCAGTACTTC. This encodes CASSPTGTPTPYEQYF.

This clone was seen just once. The chain employs TRBV5-1 and TRBJ2-5; 8 bases match TRBD1. Germline V CDR1 and CDR2: SGHRS, YFSETQ. V was pared by 5 bases and J by 5 bases, with 5 bases of the junction left unmatched. This CDR3 is built from 13 residues. This CDR3 is CASSYGQGETQYF. In DNA, the CDR3 is TGCGCCAGCAGTTACGGACAGGGCGAGACCCAGTACTTC.

The CDR3 sequence: CASSLVGSSYNSPLHF. In DNA, the CDR3 is TGTGCCAGCAGCTTAGTGGGGAGCTCCTATAATTCACCCCTCCACTTT. The J gene is TRBJ1-6, the V gene TRBV7-2, with unresolved D. CDR3 size: 16 residues. The germline V gene has CDR1 SGHTA and CDR2 FQGNSA. Trimming left V 1 base short and J 0 bases short, with 7 bases between.

The gene calls are TRBV5-1 and TRBJ2-2, with no clear D. Trimming took off 0 bases at V and 6 bases at J, with 12 bases between the two ends. Germline loops: CDR1 SGHRS, CDR2 YFSETQ. The CDR3 is made up of 15 amino acids. CDR3 sequence reads: CASSLDRAGAGELFF. In DNA, the CDR3 is TGCGCCAGCAGCTTGGACAGAGCAGGCGCCGGGGAGCTGTTTTTT.

The V and J genes are TRBV7-9 and TRBJ1-3, with 9 bases aligning to TRBD1. Trimming took 7 bases from V and 5 from J; bases not matched to a gene: 9. The length of the CDR3 is 15 residues. The germline V gene encodes CDR1 SEHNR and CDR2 FQNEAQ (reference sequence). CDR3 sequence: CASTEQGARRNTIYF. The CDR3 nucleotides read TGTGCCAGCACCGAACAGGGGGCCCGCCGAAACACCATATATTTT.

This clone was counted a few times. The J gene is TRBJ2-2, the V gene TRBV5-1; possible D gene TRBD1, 5 bases. The CDR3 consists of 16 residues. In germline, CDR1 is SGHRS, CDR2 YFSETQ. The V end lost 0 bases, the J end lost 4 bases, and 13 bases lay between the germline ends. The CDR3 sequence: CASSLEGRVSTGELFF. CDR3 DNA sequence: TGCGCCAGCAGCTTGGAGGGCAGGGTGAGCACCGGGGAGCTGTTTTTT.